This TCR beta chain was found in a study of blood T cell repertoires in COVID-19 (dated by TCRdb to the early 2020s). Broadly, across the study: Samples from collaborators originated in the United States, Italy and Spain and spanned both the acute and convalescent phases of COVID-19. The material from the prospective study consisted of cDNA or gDNA derived from T cells, B-cell-depleted T cells, or PBMCs. Subjects who had been exposed to COVID-19, were actively infected with it, or had recovered from it provided the deeply sampled blood TCRbeta repertoires that made up the dataset. A freely available public database, intended as a resource for researchers studying the immune response to SARS-CoV-2, is where the repertoires were released. The samples were drawn from two sources: the first 160 participants of the ongoing ImmuneRACE study, and 1,000 to 1,500 subjects contributed by 6 global collaborators. The sample metadata nearly always contained a de-identified subject ID, COVID-19 status, age in years and sex. Where HLA class I and class II types were available, the types were taken from metadata supplied by the sample provider, not from assay-based typing.

TCRbeta CDR3 regions were amplified from genomic DNA by means of the immunoSEQ Assay, a bias-controlled multiplex PCR. For the original study's pipeline: Nucleated cell counts per sample were estimated from amplification of reference gene primers within the assay. To quantify the absolute abundance of each unique TCRbeta CDR3 rearrangement, sequence reads were collapsed and filtered. For each sample, productive Simpson clonality was calculated by taking the square root of Simpson's diversity index across productive rearrangements. The source is immuneACCESS, and TCRdb retained only in-frame sequences with V and J called. Part of the clones is not carried over; for the studies checked, unresolved V genes explain less than half of this, and the remainder is unexplained. The V and J calls and the clone size are those of that table, but D and trimming were determined from the DNA. The sample includes some 150,000 clones, with about 92% observed a single time. The ten largest clones add up to about 1.6% of the sample.

Per the germline V gene, LGHNA is the CDR1 and YSLEER is the CDR2. Spanning cysteine to phenylalanine, the CDR3 consists of 16 amino acids. The entry retains the CDR3 DNA only, 48 bases that are in frame from base 1. V has 1 base trimmed and J has 8 bases trimmed; junction bases matching no gene number 4. Study-wide findings and limitations: How much clinical and demographic metadata was included differed by source and by participant, and the metadata was provided uncurated.

Points on this clone: Which antigen it targets is not known. No base quality information exists; no much larger clone differs at one position.

Each collaborating institution followed its own protocols to collect whole blood in K2EDTA tubes. For TCRbeta analysis, collaborators shipped samples as frozen whole blood, isolated PBMCs, or DNA extracted from either of those sample types. The clonotype comes from a human donor in a cohort sampled during active COVID-19. The sequence links TRBV4-3 to TRBJ2-1; TRBD2 lines up with 14 middle nucleotides. The specimen was peripheral blood. CDR3 loop: CASSQGLAGGDHEQFF. The nucleotide sequence reads as follows: TGCGCCAGCAGCCAAGGACTAGCGGGGGGGGATCATGAGCAGTTCTTC.